Listed here is a single T cell receptor (beta chain). As originally analysed: Amplified reference gene primers provided the basis for estimating nucleated cell counts. TCRdb's table, derived via immunoSEQ multiplex PCR, lists solely in-frame clones and lacks some. That table is the source of V, J and clone size, and D and trimming were worked out from the DNA. In the table there are about 95,000 clones, around 90% of which are singletons. This specimen belongs to a study of blood T cell repertoires in COVID-19. Study-level information: Samples of COVID-19 (acute and convalescent) were obtained from the United States, Italy and Spain.

CDR3 length: 17 residues. From germline, CDR1 is MGHRA and CDR2 YSYEKL. V shed 3 bases and J 3 bases; nucleotides not matched to a gene: 10. A Seattle source enrolled patients during active infection and followed them longitudinally. This sequence was found in a man aged 60 to 75 with COVID-19, enrolled during active disease. The rearrangement joins TRBV4-1 to TRBJ1-2, with 10 nucleotides matching TRBD1. Material for sequencing was peripheral blood. CDR3 sequence reads: CASSHRRTGGPYYGYTF. Written as DNA, the CDR3 is TGCGCCAGCAGCCACCGCAGGACAGGGGGGCCTTACTATGGCTACACCTTC.